The T cell receptor (beta chain) described here comes from a study of technical replicates of blood from a handful of donors. The data were produced by immunoSEQ multiplex PCR, yet TCRdb's version contains in-frame clones alone and is incomplete. Among 84,000 or so clones, about 93% were seen once, and the ten largest hold about 0.25%. The TCR comes from a human donor in good health. Specimen: T cells isolated from PBMCs.

As DNA, the CDR3 is TGCGCCAGCAGTGAGCAGAGACAGGGGGCGGTTCGCTACGAGCAGTACTTC. Translation gives CASSEQRQGAVRYEQYF. The rearrangement uses TRBV10-1 and TRBJ2-7; 10 bases agree with TRBD1. CDR3 length: 17 amino acids. The ends lost 2 bases at V and 3 bases at J; junction bases unmatched: 10. Germline V lookup: CDR1 WNHNN, CDR2 SYGVQD (reference sequence).